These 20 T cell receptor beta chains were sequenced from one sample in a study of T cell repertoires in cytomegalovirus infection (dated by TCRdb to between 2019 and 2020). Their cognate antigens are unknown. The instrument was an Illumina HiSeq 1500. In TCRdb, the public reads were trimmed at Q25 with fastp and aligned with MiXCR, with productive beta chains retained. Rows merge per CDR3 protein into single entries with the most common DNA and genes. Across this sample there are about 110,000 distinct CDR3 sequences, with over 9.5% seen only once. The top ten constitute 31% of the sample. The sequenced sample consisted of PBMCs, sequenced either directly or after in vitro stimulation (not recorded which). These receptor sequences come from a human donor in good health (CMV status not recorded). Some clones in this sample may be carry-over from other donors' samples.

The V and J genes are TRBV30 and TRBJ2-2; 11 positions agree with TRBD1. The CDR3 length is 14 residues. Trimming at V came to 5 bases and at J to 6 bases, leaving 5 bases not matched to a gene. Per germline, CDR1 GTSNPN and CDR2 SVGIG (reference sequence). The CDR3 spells CAWEGQGASGELFF. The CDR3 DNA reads TGTGCCTGGGAAGGACAGGGGGCGTCCGGGGAGCTGTTTTTT.

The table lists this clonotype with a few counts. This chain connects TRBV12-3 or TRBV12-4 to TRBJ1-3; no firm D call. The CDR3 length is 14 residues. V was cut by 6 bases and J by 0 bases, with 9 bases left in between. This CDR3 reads CASSPVGSGNTIYF. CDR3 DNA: TGTGCCAGCAGCCCCGTGGGCTCTGGAAACACCATATATTTT.

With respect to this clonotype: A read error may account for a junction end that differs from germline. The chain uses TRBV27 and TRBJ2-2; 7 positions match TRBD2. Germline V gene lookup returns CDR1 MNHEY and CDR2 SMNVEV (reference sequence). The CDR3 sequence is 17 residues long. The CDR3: CAGSPSRSTAGAGELFF. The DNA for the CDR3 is TGTGCCGGCAGTCCTTCCCGTTCCACCGCGGGGGCCGGGGAGCTGTTTTTT.

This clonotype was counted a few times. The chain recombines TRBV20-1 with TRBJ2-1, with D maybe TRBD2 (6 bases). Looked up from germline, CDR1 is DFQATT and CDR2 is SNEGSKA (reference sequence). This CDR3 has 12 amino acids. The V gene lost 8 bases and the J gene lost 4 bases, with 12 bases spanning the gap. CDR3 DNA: TGCAGTTCCTTGGAGGGTTACAATGAGCAGTTCTTC. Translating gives CSSLEGYNEQFF.

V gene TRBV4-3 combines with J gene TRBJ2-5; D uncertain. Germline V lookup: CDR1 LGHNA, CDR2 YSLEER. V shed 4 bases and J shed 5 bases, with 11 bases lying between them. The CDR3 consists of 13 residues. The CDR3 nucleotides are TGCGCCAGCAGCCCCTCTAGAATGGAGACCCAGTACTTC. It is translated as CASSPSRMETQYF.

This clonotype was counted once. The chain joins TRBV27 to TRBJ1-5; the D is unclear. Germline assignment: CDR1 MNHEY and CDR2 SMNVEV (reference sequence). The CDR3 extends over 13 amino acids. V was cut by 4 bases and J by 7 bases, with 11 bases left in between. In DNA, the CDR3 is TGTGCCAGCAGTTCGAACAATCAGCAGCCCCAGCATTTT. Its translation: CASSSNNQQPQHF.

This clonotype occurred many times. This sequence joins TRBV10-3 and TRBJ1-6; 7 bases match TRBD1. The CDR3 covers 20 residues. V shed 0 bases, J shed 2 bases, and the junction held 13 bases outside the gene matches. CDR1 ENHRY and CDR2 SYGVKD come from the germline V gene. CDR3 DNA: TGTGCCATCAGTGAGTCGAGACTGAGGGGGCGGCCTCCCTATAATTCACCCCTCCACTTT. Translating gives CAISESRLRGRPPYNSPLHF.

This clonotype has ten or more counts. The CDR3 is CASSYEQTGRGYTF. DNA for the CDR3: TGTGCCAGCAGTTACGAACAAACAGGGCGAGGCTACACCTTC. The chain joins TRBV6-5 to TRBJ1-2; TRBD1 might be the D (6 bases). The V gene's germline CDR1 is MNHEY and CDR2 SVGAGI. The CDR3 contains 14 residues. Trimming removed 2 bases at V and 8 bases at J, with 15 bases between.

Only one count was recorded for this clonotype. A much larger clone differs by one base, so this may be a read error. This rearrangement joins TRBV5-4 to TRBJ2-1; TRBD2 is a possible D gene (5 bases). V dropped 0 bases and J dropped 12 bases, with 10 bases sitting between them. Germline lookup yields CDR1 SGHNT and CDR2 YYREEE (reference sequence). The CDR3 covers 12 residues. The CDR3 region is CASSLGAGGQFF. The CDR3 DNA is TGTGCCAGCAGCTTGGGGGCAGGAGGGCAGTTCTTC. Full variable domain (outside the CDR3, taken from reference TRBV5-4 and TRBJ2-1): ETGVTQSPTHLIKTRGQQVTLRCSSQSGHNTVSWYQQALGQGPQFIFQYYREEENGRGNFPPRFSGLQFPNYSSELNVNALELDDSALYLCASSLGAGGQFFGPGTRLTVL.

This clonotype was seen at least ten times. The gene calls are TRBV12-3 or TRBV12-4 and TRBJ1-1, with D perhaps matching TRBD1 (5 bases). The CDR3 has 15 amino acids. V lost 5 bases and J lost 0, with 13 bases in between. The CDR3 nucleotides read TGTGCCAGCAGTCCCCGGGGGTTAATGAACACTGAAGCTTTCTTT. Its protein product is CASSPRGLMNTEAFF.

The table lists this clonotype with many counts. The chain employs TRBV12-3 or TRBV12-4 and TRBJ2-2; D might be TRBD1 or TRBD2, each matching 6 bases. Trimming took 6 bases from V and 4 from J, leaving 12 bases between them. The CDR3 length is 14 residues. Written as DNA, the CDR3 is TGTGCCAGCAGCTCACAGGGAGGCACCGGGGAGCTGTTTTTT. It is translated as CASSSQGGTGELFF.

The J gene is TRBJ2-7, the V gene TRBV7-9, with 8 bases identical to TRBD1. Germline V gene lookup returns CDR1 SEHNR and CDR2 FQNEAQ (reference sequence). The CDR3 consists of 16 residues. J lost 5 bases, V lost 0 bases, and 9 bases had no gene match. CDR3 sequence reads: CASSLAVDRVSHEQYF. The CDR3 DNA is TGTGCCAGCAGCTTAGCGGTGGACAGGGTAAGCCACGAGCAGTACTTC.

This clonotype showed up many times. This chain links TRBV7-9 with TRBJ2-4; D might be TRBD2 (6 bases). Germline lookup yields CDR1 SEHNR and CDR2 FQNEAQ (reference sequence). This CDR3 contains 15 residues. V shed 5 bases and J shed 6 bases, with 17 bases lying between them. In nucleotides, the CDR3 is TGTGCCAGCAGCCCCAGCCGGATGGGGGGAAACATTCAGTACTTC. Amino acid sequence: CASSPSRMGGNIQYF.

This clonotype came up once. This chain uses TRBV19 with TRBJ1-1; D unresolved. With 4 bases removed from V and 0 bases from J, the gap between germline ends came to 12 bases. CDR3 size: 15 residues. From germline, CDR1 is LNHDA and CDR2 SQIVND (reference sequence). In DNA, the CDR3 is TGTGCCAGTAGTAACTCGCGGGTTATGAACACTGAAGCTTTCTTT. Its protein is CASSNSRVMNTEAFF. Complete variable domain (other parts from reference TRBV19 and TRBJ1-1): DGGITQSPKYLFRKEGQNVTLSCEQNLNHDAMYWYRQDPGQGLRLIYYSQIVNDFQKGDIAEGYSVSREKKESFPLTVTSAQKNPTAFYLCASSNSRVMNTEAFFGQGTRLTVV.

The CDR3 region is CASTRRAAVAGLAKNIQYF. CDR3 DNA sequence: TGTGCCAGCACCCGGCGGGCCGCGGTAGCGGGATTAGCCAAAAACATTCAGTACTTC. The rearrangement joins TRBV2 to TRBJ2-4; 8 nucleotides agree with TRBD2. The trim removed 7 bases at V and 0 bases at J, leaving 17 bases unmatched. Germline V lookup: CDR1 SNHLY, CDR2 FYNNEI. This CDR3 comprises 19 residues.

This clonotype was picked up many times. As DNA, the CDR3 is TGTGCCAGCAGTCTAAGACAGGGGGCAATATTTCAGCCCCAGCATTTT. Its protein is CASSLRQGAIFQPQHF. The chain is built from TRBV2 and TRBJ1-5; TRBD1 matches at 10 bases. The germline V gene has CDR1 SNHLY and CDR2 FYNNEI. Trimming took 5 bases from V and 6 from J; bases not matched to a gene: 10. CDR3 length: 16 residues. Full variable domain (outside the CDR3, taken from reference TRBV2 and TRBJ1-5): EPEVTQTPSHQVTQMGQEVILRCVPISNHLYFYWYRQILGQKVEFLVSFYNNEISEKSEIFDDQFSVERPDGSNFTLKIRSTKLEDSAMYFCASSLRQGAIFQPQHFGDGTRLSIL.

In DNA, the CDR3 is TGTGCCAGCAGCCAAGGAGGGAACGGAAACCTGTTTTTT. This encodes CASSQGGNGNLFF. The chain has TRBV3-1 and TRBJ1-4; D gene uncertain. CDR1 LGHDT and CDR2 YNNKEL come from the germline V gene (reference sequence). Trimming took off 1 base at V and 14 bases at J, with 14 bases between the two ends. This CDR3 is 13 amino acids long. The whole variable domain, remainder taken from reference TRBV3-1 and TRBJ1-4, is DTAVSQTPKYLVTQMGNDKSIKCEQNLGHDTMYWYKQDSKKFLKIMFSYNNKELIINETVPNRFSPKSPDKAHLNLHINSLELGDSAVYFCASSQGGNGNLFFGSGTQLSVL.

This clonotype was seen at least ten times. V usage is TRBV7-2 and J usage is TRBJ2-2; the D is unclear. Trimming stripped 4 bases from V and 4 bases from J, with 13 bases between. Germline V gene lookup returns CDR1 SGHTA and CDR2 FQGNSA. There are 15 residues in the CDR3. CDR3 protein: CASSSGTSVTGELFF. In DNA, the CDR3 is TGTGCCAGCAGCTCTGGTACCTCGGTCACCGGGGAGCTGTTTTTT.

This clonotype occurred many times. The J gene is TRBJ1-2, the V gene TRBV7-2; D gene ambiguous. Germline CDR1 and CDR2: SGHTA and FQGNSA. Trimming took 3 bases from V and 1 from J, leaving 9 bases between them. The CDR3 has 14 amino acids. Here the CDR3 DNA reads TGTGCCAGCAGCTTCTCATTTCTTAACTATGGCTACACCTTC. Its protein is CASSFSFLNYGYTF.

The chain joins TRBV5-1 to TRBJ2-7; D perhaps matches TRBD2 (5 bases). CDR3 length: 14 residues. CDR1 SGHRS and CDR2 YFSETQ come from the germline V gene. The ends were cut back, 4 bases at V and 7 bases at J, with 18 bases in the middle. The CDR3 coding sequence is TGCGCCAGCAGCCCCGAGTGGGCGGGCGGTGAGCAGTACGTC. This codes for CASSPEWAGGEQYV.